The 27 T cell receptor beta chains reported below all come from one sample, sequenced in a study of T cells in Graves' hyperthyroidism and ophthalmopathy. RNA transcripts gave rise to amplified TCR beta CDR3 regions. HTBI primers were the set used in a first-round RT-PCR of the TCR CDR3. TCRdb reprocessed the multiplex PCR reads via MiXCR and lists one record per CDR3 protein. The table records roughly 500,000 distinct CDR3 sequences, roughly 22% of them present only once. Sequenced material: blood. The receptors shown here come from a woman aged 70-85 years with Graves' ophthalmopathy.

The V and J genes are TRBV20-1 and TRBJ1-1, with 8 bases identical to TRBD1. This CDR3 is 14 amino acids long. Germline V gene data show CDR1 as DFQATT and CDR2 as SNEGSKA (reference sequence). V was clipped by 6 bases and J by 1 base; unmatched bases: 7. The CDR3, as DNA: TGCAGTGCCGCGACAGGGGCGGGGAACACTGAAGCTTTCTTT. This translates into CSAATGAGNTEAFF.

This clonotype has at least ten counts. This chain uses TRBV2 with TRBJ1-5; 10 bases agree with TRBD1. Germline V gives CDR1 SNHLY, CDR2 FYNNEI. This CDR3 comprises 15 residues. The J segment lost 5 bases and the V segment lost 6 bases, leaving 7 bases of the junction unmatched. This CDR3 reads CASSELTGGYQPQHF. As DNA, the CDR3 is TGTGCCAGCAGCGAATTGACAGGGGGCTATCAGCCCCAGCATTTT.

The table lists this clonotype with a few counts. V is TRBV6-1 and J is TRBJ1-1; 7 bases map to TRBD1. The CDR3 runs to 13 residues. Germline V lookup: CDR1 MNHNS, CDR2 SASEGT. V trimming: 6 bases; J trimming: 5 bases; junction bases outside the gene matches: 6. The CDR3 DNA reads as TGTGCCAGCAGCGAATCACAGGGGACTGAAGCTTTCTTT. Protein sequence: CASSESQGTEAFF.

This clonotype has ten or more counts. V usage is TRBV2 and J usage is TRBJ1-1; 8 bases fit TRBD1. The CDR3 is 17 amino acids. Germline V gives CDR1 SNHLY, CDR2 FYNNEI. V dropped 4 bases and J dropped 0; count of bases not matched to a gene: 10. The CDR3 loop reads CASSVGQVSIMNTEAFF. In nucleotides, the CDR3 is TGTGCCAGCAGTGTGGGACAGGTCTCGATAATGAACACTGAAGCTTTCTTT. Using reference TRBV2 and TRBJ1-1 for the parts outside the CDR3, the full variable domain is EPEVTQTPSHQVTQMGQEVILRCVPISNHLYFYWYRQILGQKVEFLVSFYNNEISEKSEIFDDQFSVERPDGSNFTLKIRSTKLEDSAMYFCASSVGQVSIMNTEAFFGQGTRLTVV.

This clonotype was observed at least ten times. V gene TRBV20-1 combines with J gene TRBJ1-2; 7 nucleotides agree with TRBD1. The V and J ends lost 5 bases and 2 bases, in that order; junction bases with no gene match: 5. CDR3 length: 13 residues. The germline V gene encodes CDR1 DFQATT and CDR2 SNEGSKA (reference sequence). The DNA of the CDR3 is TGCAGTGCTGAGGGACAGTCCAACTATGGCTACACCTTC. Translating gives CSAEGQSNYGYTF.

The chain couples TRBV19 to TRBJ1-2, with 8 bases fitting TRBD1. CDR3 length: 15 amino acids. V dropped 3 bases and J dropped 7; count of bases not matched to a gene: 10. Looked up from germline, CDR1 is LNHDA and CDR2 is SQIVND (reference sequence). The CDR3 DNA follows: TGTGCCAGTAGTATTTTCGGCCCGGGGACAGGTGGCTACACCTTC. Its protein is CASSIFGPGTGGYTF.

This chain's CDR3 is CASSPVRIQETQYF. The CDR3 region has the DNA TGTGCCAGCTCACCGGTCAGGATCCAAGAGACCCAGTACTTC. The chain carries TRBV18 and TRBJ2-5; D is ambiguous. The CDR3 has 14 amino acids. V lost 3 bases to trimming and J lost 1 base, with 9 bases between them. Germline V gene data show CDR1 as KGHSH and CDR2 as LQKENI.

About this clonotype: A much larger clone differs from this one at a single base, so this may be a read error. This chain uses TRBV6-1 with TRBJ1-1; a weak D match, TRBD1 (5 bases). The germline V gene has CDR1 MNHNS and CDR2 SASEGT. The CDR3 has 14 amino acids. The CDR3 DNA reads as TGTGCCAGCGGTACGGGACGGCGGTCCGAGGAAGCTTCCTTT. This encodes CASGTGRRSEEASF.

V usage is TRBV3-1 and J usage is TRBJ2-5; 7 bases match TRBD1. The trim removed 4 bases at V and 2 bases at J, leaving 4 bases unmatched. There are 14 residues in the CDR3. Germline CDR1 and CDR2: LGHDT and YNNKEL (reference sequence). The CDR3 DNA follows: TGTGCCAGCAGCCGTGGACAGGCTCAAGAGACCCAGTACTTC. It codes for CASSRGQAQETQYF.

This clonotype was counted at least ten times. This chain uses TRBV7-8 with TRBJ2-7, with D uncertain. Trimming removed 4 bases from V and 6 bases from J, with 19 bases in between. From germline, CDR1 is SGHVS and CDR2 FQNEAQ. CDR3 length: 15 residues. In nucleotides, the CDR3 is TGTGCCAGCAGCTCCAAAAGGTACTCCTTGAGCGAGCAGTACTTC. Protein: CASSSKRYSLSEQYF.

V gene TRBV27 combines with J gene TRBJ2-7; D not resolved. Germline V lookup: CDR1 MNHEY, CDR2 SMNVEV (reference sequence). Trimming stripped 6 bases from V and 6 bases from J, with 21 bases between. The CDR3 is 15 amino acids. CDR3 loop: CASRLIGSPNVEQYF. CDR3 bases: TGTGCCAGCAGGCTAATAGGATCCCCGAACGTCGAGCAGTACTTC.

This clonotype was counted between two and nine times. The CDR3 region has the DNA TGCAGCGTTGGGGAGGCCGACTATGGCTACACCTTC. Protein: CSVGEADYGYTF. The chain recombines TRBV29-1 with TRBJ1-2; D unclear. Looked up from germline, CDR1 is SQVTM and CDR2 is ANQGSEA. CDR3 length: 12 amino acids. Trimming took 4 bases from V and 3 from J, leaving 9 bases between them.

The V and J genes are TRBV10-3 and TRBJ1-5, with 8 bases fitting TRBD1. CDR3 size: 15 residues. Germline CDR1 ENHRY, CDR2 SYGVKD. With V trimmed by 6 bases and J by 1 base, 5 bases remained unmatched. CDR3 in DNA: TGTGCCATCAGCCAGGGGGCGGGAAGCAATCAGCCCCAGCATTTT. Its translation is CAISQGAGSNQPQHF.

This clonotype appeared many times. The genes are TRBV5-1 and TRBJ1-1, with D perhaps matching TRBD1 (6 bases). The CDR3 consists of 14 residues. The V gene's germline CDR1 is SGHRS and CDR2 YFSETQ. V gave up 4 bases and J gave up 4 bases, with 14 bases separating them. CDR3 amino acids: CASSEDSQITEAFF. In nucleotides, the CDR3 is TGCGCCAGCAGCGAGGACAGCCAAATCACTGAAGCTTTCTTT.

This clonotype was seen only a few times. The rearrangement uses TRBV12-3 or TRBV12-4 and TRBJ2-3; D may match TRBD1 or TRBD2 (7 bases each). This CDR3 has 15 amino acids. Trimming took 7 bases from V and 0 from J, leaving 14 bases between them. This chain's CDR3 is CASTQGGTSTDTQYF. The CDR3 DNA reads as TGTGCCAGCACCCAGGGGGGGACTAGCACAGATACGCAGTATTTT.

The table lists this clonotype with many counts. The V and J genes are TRBV7-2 and TRBJ2-3; D could derive from TRBD1 or TRBD2 (6 bases each). CDR3 length equals 15 residues. Germline CDR1 reads SGHTA; CDR2 reads FQGNSA. Trimming took 7 bases from V and 7 from J, leaving 21 bases between them. CDR3 in amino acids: CASNQGGGLRNTQYF. CDR3 nucleotides: TGTGCCAGCAACCAAGGAGGGGGTTTAAGAAATACGCAGTATTTT.

This clonotype was detected a few times. The chain couples TRBV6-5 to TRBJ1-2, with D perhaps TRBD1 (5 bases). Trimming removed 0 bases at V and 1 base at J, with 15 bases between. Germline V gene lookup returns CDR1 MNHEY and CDR2 SVGAGI. The length of the CDR3 is 17 residues. In DNA form, the CDR3 reads TGTGCCAGCAGTTACTCGATCCCCCAGGGTTATAACTATGGCTACACCTTC. This encodes CASSYSIPQGYNYGYTF.

The CDR3 protein is CASETGSYNEQFF. The CDR3 DNA sequence: TGTGCCAGTGAGACTGGCTCCTACAATGAGCAGTTCTTC. The genes are TRBV25-1 and TRBJ2-1; D gene uncertain. Trimming shortened V by 9 bases and J by 0 bases, and 9 bases separated the two germline ends. From germline, CDR1 is MGHDK and CDR2 SYGVNS. This CDR3 contains 13 residues.

The genes are TRBV9 and TRBJ2-5; D is unclear. The V gene's germline CDR1 is SGDLS and CDR2 YYNGEE. The V end lost 0 bases, the J end lost 0 bases, and 9 bases lay between the germline ends. This CDR3 has 15 amino acids. The CDR3 here is CASSVEGRDQETQYF. CDR3 in DNA: TGTGCCAGCAGCGTAGAAGGTAGGGACCAAGAGACCCAGTACTTC.

J is TRBJ2-3 and V is TRBV3-1, with 13 bases fitting TRBD2. With 2 bases clipped from V and 5 bases from J, the junction kept 10 bases outside the gene matches. Germline V gene lookup returns CDR1 LGHDT and CDR2 YNNKEL (reference sequence). The CDR3 totals 18 residues. In DNA form, the CDR3 reads TGTGCCAGCAGCCAATATCCGGGGACTAGCGGGATTGGAGATACGCAGTATTTT. It yields the protein CASSQYPGTSGIGDTQYF.

V gene TRBV19 combines with J gene TRBJ1-2; no definite D call. Looked up from germline, CDR1 is LNHDA and CDR2 is SQIVND (reference sequence). The CDR3 extends over 13 amino acids. Trimming took off 4 bases at V and 5 bases at J, with 11 bases between the two ends. CDR3 DNA: TGTGCCAGTAGTAAGGCCAGGAGTTATGGCTACACCTTC. Protein product: CASSKARSYGYTF.

This clonotype has a handful of counts. J is TRBJ1-2 and V is TRBV7-3; D is undetermined. This CDR3 region has 13 residues. Germline-derived CDR1 and CDR2 are SGHTA and FQGTGA. Trimming removed 5 bases from V and 3 bases from J, with 10 bases in between. The CDR3 region is CASSRGPDYGYTF. The CDR3, as DNA: TGTGCCAGCAGCCGAGGACCGGACTATGGCTACACCTTC.

This clonotype occurred a few times. J is TRBJ1-1 and V is TRBV7-9; tentative D call: TRBD1 (6 bases). The germline V gene has CDR1 SEHNR and CDR2 FQNEAQ (reference sequence). The CDR3 extends over 16 amino acids. V shed 2 bases and J shed 1 base, with 14 bases lying between them. The CDR3 loop reads CASSLLRGQRNTEAFF. The DNA of the CDR3 is TGTGCCAGCAGCTTACTCCGGGGACAACGGAACACTGAAGCTTTCTTT.

This clonotype has a handful of counts. The chain is built from TRBV6-1 and TRBJ2-5; no reliable D call. There are 14 residues in the CDR3. Germline CDR1 MNHNS, CDR2 SASEGT. Trimming stripped 7 bases from V and 0 bases from J, with 12 bases between. The CDR3 DNA sequence: TGTGCCAGCACCTGGACGTCGTACCAAGAGACCCAGTACTTC. Translation gives CASTWTSYQETQYF.

This sequence joins TRBV24-1 and TRBJ2-2; 10 bases map to TRBD1. The CDR3 covers 19 residues. V gave up 2 bases and J gave up 1 base; unmatched junction bases: 9. From germline, CDR1 is KGHDR and CDR2 SFDVKD. CDR3 region: CATSDWWDRGRMNTGELFF. Written as DNA, the CDR3 is TGTGCCACCAGTGATTGGTGGGACAGGGGCCGGATGAACACCGGGGAGCTGTTTTTT.

Written as DNA, the CDR3 is TGTGCCAGCAGTGACTCTCCGAGCTCTGGAAACACCATATATTTT. Protein product: CASSDSPSSGNTIYF. The chain uses TRBV6-1 and TRBJ1-3, with unresolved D. Per the germline V gene, CDR1 is MNHNS and CDR2 is SASEGT. The CDR3 spans 15 residues. Trimming pared 3 bases from V and 0 bases from J, leaving 9 bases between.

This clonotype was counted ten times or more. This chain connects TRBV7-3 to TRBJ2-5, with TRBD2 matching over 8 bases. CDR3 length equals 13 residues. Trimming removed 5 bases from V and 7 bases from J; junction bases left unmatched: 6. The germline V gene has CDR1 SGHTA and CDR2 FQGTGA. CDR3 sequence (DNA): TGTGCCAGCAGCAGCGGGAGCGGAAGGACCCAGTACTTC. Translated: CASSSGSGRTQYF.